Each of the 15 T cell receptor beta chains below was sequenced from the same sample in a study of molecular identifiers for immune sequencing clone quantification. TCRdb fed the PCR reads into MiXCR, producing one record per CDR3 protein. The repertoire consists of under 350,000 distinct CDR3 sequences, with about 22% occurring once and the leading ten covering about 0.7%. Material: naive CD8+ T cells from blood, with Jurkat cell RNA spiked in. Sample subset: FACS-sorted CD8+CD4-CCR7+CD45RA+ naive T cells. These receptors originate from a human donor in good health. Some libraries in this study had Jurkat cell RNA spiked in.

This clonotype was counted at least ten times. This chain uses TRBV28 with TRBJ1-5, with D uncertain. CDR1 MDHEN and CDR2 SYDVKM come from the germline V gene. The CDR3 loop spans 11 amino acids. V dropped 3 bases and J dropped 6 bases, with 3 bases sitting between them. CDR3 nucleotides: TGTGCCAGCAGTTTGGGTCAGCCCCAGCATTTT. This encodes CASSLGQPQHF.

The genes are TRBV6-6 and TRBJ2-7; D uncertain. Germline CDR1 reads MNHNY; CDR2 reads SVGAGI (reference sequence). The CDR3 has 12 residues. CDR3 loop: CGVTAGAYEQYF. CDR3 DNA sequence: TGTGGGGTAACAGCCGGAGCCTACGAGCAGTACTTC.

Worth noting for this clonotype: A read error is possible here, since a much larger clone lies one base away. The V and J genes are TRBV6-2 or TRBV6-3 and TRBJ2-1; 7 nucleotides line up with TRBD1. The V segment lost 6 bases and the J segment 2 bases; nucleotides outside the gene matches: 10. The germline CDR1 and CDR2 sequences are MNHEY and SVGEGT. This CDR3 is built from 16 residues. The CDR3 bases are TGTGCCAGCAGAACTGCCCGGGACAGCACCTACAATGAGCAGTTCTTC. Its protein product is CASRTARDSTYNEQFF.

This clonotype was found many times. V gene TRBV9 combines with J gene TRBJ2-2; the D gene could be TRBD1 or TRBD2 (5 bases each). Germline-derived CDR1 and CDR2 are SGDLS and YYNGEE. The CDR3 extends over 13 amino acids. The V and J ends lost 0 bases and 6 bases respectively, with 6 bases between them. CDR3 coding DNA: TGTGCCAGCAGCGTAGGAGGGGCCGGGGAGCTGTTTTTT. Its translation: CASSVGGAGELFF.

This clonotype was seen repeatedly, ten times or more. Written as DNA, the CDR3 is TGCAGCGTGGACGGTCAATACACCGGGGAGCTGTTTTTT. Amino acid sequence: CSVDGQYTGELFF. V is TRBV29-1 and J is TRBJ2-2; D is unresolved. V gave up 6 bases and J gave up 3 bases, with 11 bases separating them. Germline CDR1 is SQVTM and CDR2 is ANQGSEA. This CDR3 comprises 13 residues.

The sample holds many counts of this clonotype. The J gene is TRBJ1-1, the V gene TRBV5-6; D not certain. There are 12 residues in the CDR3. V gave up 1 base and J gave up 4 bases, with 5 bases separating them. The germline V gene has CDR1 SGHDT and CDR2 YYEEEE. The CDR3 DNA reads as TGTGCCAGCAGCTTGTCTGTCACTGAAGCTTTCTTT. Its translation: CASSLSVTEAFF. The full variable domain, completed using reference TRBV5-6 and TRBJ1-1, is DAGVTQSPTHLIKTRGQQVTLRCSPKSGHDTVSWYQQALGQGPQFIFQYYEEEERQRGNFPDRFSGHQFPNYSSELNVNALLLGDSALYLCASSLSVTEAFFGQGTRLTVV.

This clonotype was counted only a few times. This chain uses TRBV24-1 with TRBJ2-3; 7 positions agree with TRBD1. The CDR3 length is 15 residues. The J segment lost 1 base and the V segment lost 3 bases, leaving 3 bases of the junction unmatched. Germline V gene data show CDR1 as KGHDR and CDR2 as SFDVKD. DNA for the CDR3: TGTGCCACCAGTGATCTGGGGACAGGCACAGATACGCAGTATTTT. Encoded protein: CATSDLGTGTDTQYF.

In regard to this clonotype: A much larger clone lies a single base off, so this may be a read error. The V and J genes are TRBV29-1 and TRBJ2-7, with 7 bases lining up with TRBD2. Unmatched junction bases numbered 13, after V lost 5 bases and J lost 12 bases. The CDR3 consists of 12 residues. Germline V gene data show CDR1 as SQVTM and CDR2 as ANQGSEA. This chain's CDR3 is CSVHSGEGKLYF. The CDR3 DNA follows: TGCAGCGTTCACTCGGGGGAGGGAAAGCTGTACTTC.

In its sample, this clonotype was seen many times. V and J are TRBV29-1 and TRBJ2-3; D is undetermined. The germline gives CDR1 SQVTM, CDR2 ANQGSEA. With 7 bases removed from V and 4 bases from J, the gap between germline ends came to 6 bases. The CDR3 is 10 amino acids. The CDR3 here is CSGSPDTQYF. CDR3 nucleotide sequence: TGCAGCGGTTCCCCAGATACGCAGTATTTT.

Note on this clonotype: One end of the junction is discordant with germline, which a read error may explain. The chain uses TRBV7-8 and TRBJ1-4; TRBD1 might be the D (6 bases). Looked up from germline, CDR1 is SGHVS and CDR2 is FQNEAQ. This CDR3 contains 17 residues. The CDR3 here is CASSLAGTTATNEKLFF. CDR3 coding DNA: TGTGCCAGCAGTTTAGCCGGGACAACTGCAACTAATGAAAAACTGTTTTTT.

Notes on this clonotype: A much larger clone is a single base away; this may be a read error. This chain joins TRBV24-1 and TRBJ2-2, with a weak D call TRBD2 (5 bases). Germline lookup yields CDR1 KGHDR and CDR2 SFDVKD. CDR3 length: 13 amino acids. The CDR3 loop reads CATSDEVTGEPFF. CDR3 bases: TGTGCCACCAGTGATGAGGTCACCGGGGAGCCGTTTTTT.

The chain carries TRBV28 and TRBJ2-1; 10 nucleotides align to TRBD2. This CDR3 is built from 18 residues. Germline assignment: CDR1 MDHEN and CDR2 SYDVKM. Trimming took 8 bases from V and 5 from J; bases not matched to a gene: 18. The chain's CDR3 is CASLPDTGTSAINNEQFF. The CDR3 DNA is TGTGCCAGCCTACCCGACACCGGGACTAGCGCCATTAACAATGAGCAGTTCTTC.

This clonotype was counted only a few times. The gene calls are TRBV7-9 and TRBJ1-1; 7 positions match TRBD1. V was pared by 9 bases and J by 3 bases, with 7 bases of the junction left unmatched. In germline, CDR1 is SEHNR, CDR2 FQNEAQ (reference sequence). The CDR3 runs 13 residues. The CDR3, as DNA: TGTGCCAGTACAGGGGCAGGGGACACTGAAGCTTTCTTT. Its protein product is CASTGAGDTEAFF.

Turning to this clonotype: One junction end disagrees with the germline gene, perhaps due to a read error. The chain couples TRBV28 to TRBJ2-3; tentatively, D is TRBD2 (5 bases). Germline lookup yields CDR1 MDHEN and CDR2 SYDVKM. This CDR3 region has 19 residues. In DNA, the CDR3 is TGTGCCAGCAGTTGGCTAAAGGCTAGCACCCAGCTTAGCACAGATATGCAGTATTTT. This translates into CASSWLKASTQLSTDMQYF.

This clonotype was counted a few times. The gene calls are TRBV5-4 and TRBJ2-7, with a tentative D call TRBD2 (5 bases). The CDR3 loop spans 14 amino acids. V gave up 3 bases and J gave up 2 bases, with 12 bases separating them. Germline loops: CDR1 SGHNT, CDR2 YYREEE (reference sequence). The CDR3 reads CASSWSGAPYEQYF. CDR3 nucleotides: TGTGCCAGCAGCTGGAGCGGAGCCCCCTACGAGCAGTACTTC.